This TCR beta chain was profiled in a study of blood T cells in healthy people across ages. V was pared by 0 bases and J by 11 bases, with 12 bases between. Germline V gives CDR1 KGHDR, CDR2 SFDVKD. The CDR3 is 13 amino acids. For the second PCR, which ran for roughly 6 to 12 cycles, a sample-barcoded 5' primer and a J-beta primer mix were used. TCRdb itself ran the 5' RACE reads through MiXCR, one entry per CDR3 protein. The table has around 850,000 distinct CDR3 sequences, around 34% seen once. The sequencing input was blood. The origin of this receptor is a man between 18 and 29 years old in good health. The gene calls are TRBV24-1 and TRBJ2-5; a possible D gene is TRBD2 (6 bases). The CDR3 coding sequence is TGTGCCACCAGTGATTTGCAAGGGAGGAGGCAGTACTTC. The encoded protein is CATSDLQGRRQYF.